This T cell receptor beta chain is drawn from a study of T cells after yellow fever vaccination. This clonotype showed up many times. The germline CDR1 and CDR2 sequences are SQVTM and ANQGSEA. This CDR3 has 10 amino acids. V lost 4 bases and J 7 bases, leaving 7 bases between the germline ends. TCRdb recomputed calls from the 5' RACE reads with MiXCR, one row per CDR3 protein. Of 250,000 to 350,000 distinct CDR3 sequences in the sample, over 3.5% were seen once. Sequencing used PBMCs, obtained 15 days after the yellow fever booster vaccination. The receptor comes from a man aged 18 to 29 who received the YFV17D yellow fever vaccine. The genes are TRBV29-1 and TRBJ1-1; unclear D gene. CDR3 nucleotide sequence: TGCAGCGTTGTAGGGCGTGAAGCTTTCTTT. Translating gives CSVVGREAFF.